These 23 T cell receptor beta chains were all obtained from the same sample, sequenced in a study of PD-L1 blockade in urothelial cancer. Time point meaning: pretreatment peripheral blood. Profiled with immunoSEQ multiplex PCR; TCRdb holds only in-frame clones, not every one. Found here are tens of thousands of clones, 70% to 90% of them singletons; the top ten hold around 1.7%. Sequenced material: PBMCs, taken around atezolizumab (anti-PD-L1) treatment. The receptors originated from a man aged 70-80 years with urothelial cancer.

V gene TRBV10-2 combines with J gene TRBJ2-2; 9 nucleotides agree with TRBD2. The V gene end was trimmed by 4 bases and the J gene end by 8 bases; junction bases not matched to a gene: 8. This CDR3 is 15 amino acids long. CDR1 and CDR2 (germline): WSHSY, SAAADI. CDR3 protein: CASSVLAGQLGELFF. In DNA, the CDR3 is TGCGCCAGCAGTGTACTAGCGGGTCAGCTGGGGGAGCTGTTTTTT.

This chain connects TRBV9 to TRBJ2-5, with D perhaps matching TRBD1 (5 bases). This CDR3 comprises 14 residues. V was shortened by 0 bases and J by 3 bases, with 9 bases between the two germline ends. The germline V gene encodes CDR1 SGDLS and CDR2 YYNGEE. The CDR3 DNA reads TGTGCCAGCAGCGTAGATGACAGAAAAGAGACCCAGTACTTC. It encodes CASSVDDRKETQYF.

The V and J genes are TRBV20-1 and TRBJ2-7; D perhaps matches TRBD1 (5 bases). CDR3 length: 11 residues. Germline V gene data show CDR1 as DFQATT and CDR2 as SNEGSKA (reference sequence). The V end lost 5 bases, the J end lost 4 bases, and 9 bases lay between the germline ends. The CDR3 DNA follows: TGCAGTGCTGGGGCCGAGTACGAGCAGTACTTC. It yields the protein CSAGAEYEQYF.

CDR3 region: CSVEEFAEAFF. CDR3 sequence (DNA): TGCAGCGTTGAAGAGTTCGCTGAAGCTTTCTTT. V usage is TRBV29-1 and J usage is TRBJ1-1; no clear D gene. The germline V gene has CDR1 SQVTM and CDR2 ANQGSEA. Between the trimmed V and J ends, which lost 0 bases and 6 bases, there was a span of 5 bases. This CDR3 contains 11 residues.

The chain employs TRBV5-5 and TRBJ1-1; D is possibly TRBD1 (5 bases). There are 17 residues in the CDR3. Looked up from germline, CDR1 is SGHKS and CDR2 is YYEKEE (reference sequence). V was shortened by 2 bases and J by 3 bases, with 20 bases between the two germline ends. The CDR3 sequence is CASSFVGLGGVDTEAFF. CDR3 nucleotide sequence: TGTGCCAGCAGCTTCGTGGGGTTGGGGGGTGTGGACACTGAAGCTTTCTTT.

The CDR3 protein is CASSVEDRAYEQYF. As DNA, the CDR3 is TGTGCCAGCAGTGTGGAGGACAGGGCATACGAGCAGTACTTC. The gene calls are TRBV2 and TRBJ2-7, with 8 bases fitting TRBD1. The germline gives CDR1 SNHLY, CDR2 FYNNEI. Losses at the gene ends were 4 bases for V and 4 bases for J; bases not matched to a gene: 6. CDR3 length equals 14 residues.

V gene TRBV5-4 combines with J gene TRBJ2-5; D might be TRBD2 (5 bases). Germline lookup yields CDR1 SGHNT and CDR2 YYREEE (reference sequence). V lost 4 bases and J lost 5, with 12 bases in between. This CDR3 has 13 amino acids. The CDR3 bases are TGTGCCAGCAGCCGGGGAGATCGGGAGACCCAGTACTTC. Encoded protein: CASSRGDRETQYF.

The CDR3 DNA reads as TGTGCCAGCAGTTTCAGGGGCTATGAGCAGTTCTTC. This sequence encodes CASSFRGYEQFF. The rearrangement links TRBV27 to TRBJ2-1, with D maybe TRBD1 (6 bases). CDR3 length equals 12 residues. V gave up 3 bases and J gave up 8 bases, with 8 bases separating them. CDR1 is MNHEY and CDR2 is SMNVEV in the germline V gene (reference sequence).

The chain employs TRBV28 and TRBJ1-1; D is perhaps TRBD1 (6 bases). The ends were cut back, 3 bases at V and 6 bases at J, with 14 bases in the middle. The V gene's germline CDR1 is MDHEN and CDR2 SYDVKM. The CDR3 sequence is 14 residues long. CDR3 DNA: TGTGCCAGCAGTTTGGGGGCCCAGAGAGCTGAAGCTTTCTTT. Its protein is CASSLGAQRAEAFF.

J is TRBJ2-1 and V is TRBV27; 13 bases match TRBD2. This CDR3 has 17 residues. The germline gives CDR1 MNHEY, CDR2 SMNVEV (reference sequence). J was trimmed by 5 bases and V by 5 bases; bases with no gene match: 9. Here the CDR3 reads CASSPRTSGSVNNEQFF. The CDR3, as DNA: TGTGCCAGCAGTCCTCGGACTAGCGGGAGCGTCAACAATGAGCAGTTCTTC.

This chain connects TRBV5-1 to TRBJ2-1, with a tentative D call TRBD2 (5 bases). CDR1 is SGHRS, CDR2 YFSETQ, per germline. Trimming removed 6 bases from V and 7 bases from J, with 11 bases in between. CDR3 length: 12 residues. CDR3 DNA: TGCGCCAGCACGGCTAGCTCTAATGAGCAGTTCTTC. Its translation: CASTASSNEQFF.

This clone showed up just a few times. V and J are TRBV9 and TRBJ1-1, with D perhaps TRBD1 (5 bases). CDR1 SGDLS and CDR2 YYNGEE come from the germline V gene. The CDR3 length is 15 residues. The V end was cut by 0 bases, the J end by 5 bases, with 14 bases between. This CDR3 is CASSVDHGGWTEAFF. CDR3 bases: TGTGCCAGCAGCGTAGATCACGGGGGATGGACTGAAGCTTTCTTT.

The chain recombines TRBV5-4 with TRBJ2-3; D is uncertain. This CDR3 comprises 15 residues. CDR1 SGHNT and CDR2 YYREEE come from the germline V gene (reference sequence). Trimming pared 4 bases from V and 0 bases from J, leaving 12 bases between. For the CDR3, the DNA is TGTGCCAGCAGCCCCCCGATCGGTAGCACAGATACGCAGTATTTT. Translating gives CASSPPIGSTDTQYF.

The chain has TRBV7-8 and TRBJ2-2; 9 bases are shared with TRBD2. Germline V gene data show CDR1 as SGHVS and CDR2 as FQNEAQ. This CDR3 is 16 amino acids long. Losses at the gene ends were 5 bases for V and 2 bases for J; bases not matched to a gene: 6. The CDR3 loop reads CASSLLAGPNTGELFF. CDR3 sequence (DNA): TGTGCCAGCAGCCTCCTAGCGGGACCCAACACCGGGGAGCTGTTTTTT.

This chain connects TRBV9 to TRBJ2-1, with 7 bases that match TRBD2. CDR1 and CDR2 (germline): SGDLS, YYNGEE. The CDR3 loop spans 16 amino acids. The V and J ends lost 6 bases and 12 bases, in that order; junction bases with no gene match: 21. The chain's CDR3 is CASTLEPMTSNKGQFF. The CDR3 bases are TGTGCCAGCACCCTCGAACCAATGACTAGCAATAAAGGGCAGTTCTTC. Variable domain in full (rest from reference TRBV9 and TRBJ2-1): DSGVTQTPKHLITATGQRVTLRCSPRSGDLSVYWYQQSLDQGLQFLIQYYNGEERAKGNILERFSAQQFPDLHSELNLSSLELGDSALYFCASTLEPMTSNKGQFFGPGTRLTVL.

This clone was recorded once. This chain joins TRBV11-1 and TRBJ2-3, with 11 bases aligning to TRBD2. Germline V lookup: CDR1 SGHAT, CDR2 FQDESV (reference sequence). The CDR3 has 18 amino acids. V dropped 3 bases and J dropped 4; count of bases not matched to a gene: 12. The CDR3 DNA follows: TGTGCCAGCAGCTTTATTTACCCACTAGCGGGAGCCGCAGATACGCAGTATTTT. Its translation: CASSFIYPLAGAADTQYF.

The chain recombines TRBV13 with TRBJ2-2; TRBD1 matches at 10 bases. Germline V lookup: CDR1 PRHDT, CDR2 FYEKMQ (reference sequence). J lost 3 bases, V lost 4 bases, and 5 bases had no gene match. The CDR3 is made up of 16 amino acids. The CDR3 DNA sequence: TGTGCCAGCAGCTCAGGACAGGGGGTGTACACCGGGGAGCTGTTTTTT. It translates to CASSSGQGVYTGELFF.

DNA for the CDR3: TGCGCCAGCAGGGGGACAGCCTACGAGCAGTACTTC. Residues: CASRGTAYEQYF. V usage is TRBV10-2 and J usage is TRBJ2-7; 7 bases match TRBD1. This CDR3 contains 12 residues. V trimming: 6 bases; J trimming: 2 bases; junction bases outside the gene matches: 1. Germline V lookup: CDR1 WSHSY, CDR2 SAAADI.

This clone was picked up many times. The chain links TRBV5-5 to TRBJ1-5; no clear D gene. Germline V CDR1 and CDR2: SGHKS, YYEKEE (reference sequence). The CDR3 has 14 residues. Trimming took 0 bases from V and 7 from J, leaving 11 bases between them. CDR3 in amino acids: CASSLGYGGQPQHF. CDR3 DNA: TGTGCCAGCAGCTTGGGATATGGAGGCCAGCCCCAGCATTTT.

Note on this clone: The junction does not match germline at one end; this may be a read error. The rearrangement uses TRBV10-3 and TRBJ1-2; 10 bases fit TRBD1. Germline-derived CDR1 and CDR2 are ENHRY and SYGVKD. This CDR3 spans 18 amino acids. The CDR3 coding sequence is TGTGCCATCAGTGAGCAGGGACAGGGGCCAGCGCATAACCATGGCTACACCTTC. As protein: CAISEQGQGPAHNHGYTF.

This clone appeared a few times. The genes are TRBV19 and TRBJ1-2; 9 nucleotides agree with TRBD1. Trimming took 8 bases from V and 3 from J; bases not matched to a gene: 4. The CDR3 spans 13 residues. Germline V gene data show CDR1 as LNHDA and CDR2 as SQIVND (reference sequence). CDR3 coding DNA: TGTGCCAGTTCACAGGGGGCAGACTATGGCTACACCTTC. Its protein product is CASSQGADYGYTF.

The rearrangement links TRBV13 to TRBJ1-1, with TRBD1 matching over 9 bases. CDR3 length: 13 amino acids. Germline CDR1 and CDR2: PRHDT and FYEKMQ (reference sequence). J gave up 8 bases and V 4 bases, and 5 bases lay outside the gene matches. CDR3 nucleotides: TGTGCCAGCAGCTACGGACAGGGGACCGAAGCTTTCTTT. It encodes CASSYGQGTEAFF.

This clone appeared a single time. The chain recombines TRBV5-3 with TRBJ1-5; the match to TRBD1 covers 9 bases. TRBV5-3 is assigned to the ORF class and has an uncertain function. This CDR3 has 18 amino acids. Losses at the gene ends were 1 base for V and 7 bases for J; bases not matched to a gene: 15. CDR3 in amino acids: CARSLSCSGQGERQPQHF. CDR3 bases: TGTGCCAGAAGCTTGTCTTGTTCGGGACAGGGTGAACGACAGCCCCAGCATTTT.